This TCR beta chain stems from a study of technical replicates of blood from four donors. Germline V gene data show CDR1 as SGHTA and CDR2 as FQGNSA. The CDR3 length is 15 residues. Trimming took 0 bases from V and 2 from J; bases not matched to a gene: 3. Here immunoSEQ multiplex PCR was the method, and the copy in TCRdb shows in-frame clones only, minus some. Here the sample spans 74,000 or so clones, 90% to 95% being singletons. This receptor was identified in a human donor in good health. The sequenced sample was T cells isolated from PBMCs. The V gene is TRBV7-2, the J gene TRBJ2-7, with 8 bases matching TRBD2. The CDR3 DNA follows: TGTGCCAGCAGCTTAGCTAGCGGGGTGCCCTACGAGCAGTACTTC. This sequence encodes CASSLASGVPYEQYF.